The rows below give T cell receptor beta chains drawn from one sample of a study of Ad26.COV2.S vaccination and SARS-CoV-2 variants. Clones were sequenced by immunoSEQ multiplex PCR, and TCRdb holds only the in-frame ones, with some missing. The data show roughly 240,000 clones, roughly 88% seen once. Sequences were derived from peripheral blood, sampled in a trial of Ad26.COV2.S vaccine versus placebo. These receptors were taken from a person between 18 and 65 years old who received the Ad26.COV2.S COVID-19 vaccine or a placebo. CDR3s include the opening cysteine and the closing phenylalanine or tryptophan. A D gene is named only where the DNA matches it firmly. Expanded clones get a size class; other rows say once, few or many, or leave the size out.

d_gene | j_gene | v_gene | abundance | CDR3nt | CDR3aa
TRBD1 | TRBJ1-2 | TRBV5-4 | - | TGTGCCAGCAGCATTGGACAGGGATCAAATGGTGGCTACACCTTC | CASSIGQGSNGGYTF
- | TRBJ2-3 | TRBV24-1 | - | TGTGCCACCAGTGCTGGCCGTAGCACAGATACGCAGTATTTT | CATSAGRSTDTQYF
TRBD1 | TRBJ1-2 | TRBV6-2/TRBV6-3 | few | TGTGCCAGCAGTGATCCTCTACAGGGGAATGGCTACACCTTC | CASSDPLQGNGYTF
- | TRBJ2-7 | TRBV4-1 | few | TGCGCCAGCAGCCAAGATAGGGGGGCGGAGGAGCAGTACTTC | CASSQDRGAEEQYF
- | TRBJ2-1 | TRBV6-1 | few | TGTGCCAGCAGTGAAAGACGGCAGGATGAGCAGTTCTTC | CASSERRQDEQFF
- | TRBJ2-1 | TRBV5-4 | few | TGTGCCAGCACCAAGGGGGATGAGCAGTTCTTC | CASTKGDEQFF
- | TRBJ2-7 | TRBV7-2 | - | TGTGCCAGCAGCTTAGTCGGGGGCTCCTACGAGCAGTACTTC | CASSLVGGSYEQYF
- | TRBJ2-3 | TRBV4-1 | - | TGCGCCAGCAGCCAAGCACTAGATACGCAGTATTTT | CASSQALDTQYF
TRBD1 | TRBJ2-5 | TRBV4-3 | - | TGCGCCAGCAGCCAAGATGGGGGCGTGGGGACAGGGGCCTTCTGGGAGACCCAGTACTTC | CASSQDGGVGTGAFWETQYF
- | TRBJ1-5 | TRBV19 | - | TGTGCCAGTACAGAGATGGTGGGCCAGCCCCAGCATTTT | CASTEMVGQPQHF
- | TRBJ2-3 | TRBV7-2 | - | TGTGCCAGCAGCAAAACCCAGGGATCGAGTACGCAGTATTTT | CASSKTQGSSTQYF
- | TRBJ2-7 | TRBV27 | - | TGTGCCAGCAGTAGCCACCTTAGCGGAGACTACGAGCAGTACTTC | CASSSHLSGDYEQYF
- | TRBJ2-7 | TRBV6-2/TRBV6-3 | few | TGTGCCAGCAGCGACCTAGCGTTTAGCTCCTACGAGCAGTACTTC | CASSDLAFSSYEQYF
TRBD2 | TRBJ2-3 | TRBV7-9 | - | TGTGCCAGCAGATCTAACCTAGCGGGTTCTGCAGATACGCAGTATTTT | CASRSNLAGSADTQYF
TRBD1 | TRBJ2-7 | TRBV5-4 | - | TGTGCCAGCAGCTTGACAGGGGAATTCTACGAGCAGTACTTC | CASSLTGEFYEQYF
- | TRBJ2-2 | TRBV10-3 | - | TGTGCCATCAGTGAAGGGGTTTCGAACACCGGGGAGCTGTTTTTT | CAISEGVSNTGELFF
- | TRBJ2-3 | TRBV2 | - | TGTGCCAGTAAGGGGGGGACTCCCACAGATACGCAGTATTTT | CASKGGTPTDTQYF
- | TRBJ1-2 | TRBV18 | - | TGTGCCAGCTCACCTGGACAGAGCTATGGCTACACCTTC | CASSPGQSYGYTF
- | TRBJ1-4 | TRBV4-3 | - | TGCGCCAGCAGCCCGAACGTCCCCGGCGTAGAAAAACTGTTTTTT | CASSPNVPGVEKLFF
TRBD1 | TRBJ2-7 | TRBV6-2/TRBV6-3 | - | TGTGCCAGCAGCCGGATACGGACAGGGGCCTACGAGCAGTACTTC | CASSRIRTGAYEQYF
- | TRBJ2-7 | TRBV19 | - | TGTGCCAGTAGTTTAAACAGGGAAGGGTCCTACGAGCAGTACTTC | CASSLNREGSYEQYF
- | TRBJ1-2 | TRBV30 | - | TGTGCCTGGGAAGCGGGGATTAATTATGGCTACACCTTC | CAWEAGINYGYTF
- | TRBJ2-5 | TRBV11-2 | - | TGTGCCAGCAGCTCGAACCCGATTGGGGAGACCCAGTACTTC | CASSSNPIGETQYF
- | TRBJ2-7 | TRBV6-5 | - | TGTGCCAGCAGTTACGGGGCGACCTACGAGCAGTACTTC | CASSYGATYEQYF
TRBD2 | TRBJ2-1 | TRBV19 | - | TGTGCCAGTAGTATCAGTGCTAGCGGGAGCAATGAGCAGTTCTTC | CASSISASGSNEQFF
- | TRBJ2-5 | TRBV19 | - | TGTGCCACTGGACTTGGAACTCGGGAGACCCAGTACTTC | CATGLGTRETQYF
- | TRBJ1-5 | TRBV6-2/TRBV6-3 | - | TGTGCCAGCAGTGGAAGGCATCAGCCCCAGCATTTT | CASSGRHQPQHF
TRBD1 | TRBJ2-7 | TRBV24-1 | - | TGTGCCACCAGTGACCAGGACAGGGCACACGAGCAGTACTTC | CATSDQDRAHEQYF
TRBD2 | TRBJ2-1 | TRBV6-5 | - | TGTGCCAGCAGTTACCGGACTAGCGGGGGGTACAATGAGCAGTTCTTC | CASSYRTSGGYNEQFF
- | TRBJ2-1 | TRBV7-2 | - | TGTGCCAGCAGCTCAGACAGCTACAATGAGCAGTTCTTC | CASSSDSYNEQFF
TRBD1 | TRBJ2-2 | TRBV10-3 | - | TGTGCCATCAGTGACCCTAGGGACAGCGAGAACACCGGGGAGCTGTTTTTT | CAISDPRDSENTGELFF
TRBD1 | TRBJ1-2 | TRBV4-2 | - | TGTGCCAGCAGCCATGGGACAGCCAATGATGGCTACACCTTC | CASSHGTANDGYTF
- | TRBJ2-3 | TRBV29-1 | - | TGCAGCCCCAGGGTTGCAGATACGCAGTATTTT | CSPRVADTQYF
- | TRBJ1-2 | TRBV7-3 | - | TGTGCCAGCAGCTTAACGGGTGGGGGCGGCTACACCTTC | CASSLTGGGGYTF
- | TRBJ1-5 | TRBV4-2 | - | TGTGCCAGCAGCCAAGGGACGGTTAGCAATCAGCCCCAGCATTTT | CASSQGTVSNQPQHF
- | TRBJ2-7 | TRBV11-2 | - | TGTGCCAGCAGCCCGGGGCAGGCTACCTACGAGCAGTACTTC | CASSPGQATYEQYF
- | TRBJ1-3 | TRBV30 | - | TGTGCCTGGAGTGTGAGAGAGGGGGTAGTCGGAAACACCATATATTTT | CAWSVREGVVGNTIYF
TRBD2 | TRBJ2-2 | TRBV6-2/TRBV6-3 | few | TGTGCCAGCAGTTACCGGCGGGGGTTGGACACCGGGGAGCTGTTTTTT | CASSYRRGLDTGELFF
TRBD2 | TRBJ2-5 | TRBV7-2 | - | TGTGCCAGCAGCCATAACCGGGGGGGGACCCAGTACTTC | CASSHNRGGTQYF
TRBD1 | TRBJ2-7 | TRBV18 | - | TGTGCCAGCTCACCGGGCGAACAGGGGGGCGAGCAGTACTTC | CASSPGEQGGEQYF
- | TRBJ1-2 | TRBV30 | - | TGTGCCTGGAGTTTTGGGGGGGAAGTCTATGGCTACACCTTC | CAWSFGGEVYGYTF
- | TRBJ1-4 | TRBV28 | - | TGTGCCAGCAGGTTTTGGGGTAATGAAAAACTGTTTTTT | CASRFWGNEKLFF
- | TRBJ2-7 | TRBV6-5 | - | TGTGCCAGCAGCCCCCGCTGGGGTCTCGAGCAGTACTTC | CASSPRWGLEQYF
- | TRBJ1-5 | TRBV30 | once | TGTGCCTGGAGTGTAAGGGGACTGTACAATCAGCCCCAGCATTTT | CAWSVRGLYNQPQHF
- | TRBJ1-5 | TRBV7-9 | once | TGTGCCAGCAGCTTAGCTGGCAGAAATAGCAATCAGCCCCAGCATTTT | CASSLAGRNSNQPQHF
- | TRBJ1-1 | TRBV7-2 | - | TGTGCCAGCAGCTTAGCGGTTCTCTTGGCTGAAGCTTTCTTT | CASSLAVLLAEAFF
- | TRBJ2-2 | TRBV12-3/TRBV12-4 | - | TGTGCCAGCAGGGCCACCGGGGAGCTGTTTTTT | CASRATGELFF
TRBD2 | TRBJ2-5 | TRBV25-1 | - | TGTGCCAGCAGGGGGGGGACGGCCTTAGGGACCCAGTACTTC | CASRGGTALGTQYF